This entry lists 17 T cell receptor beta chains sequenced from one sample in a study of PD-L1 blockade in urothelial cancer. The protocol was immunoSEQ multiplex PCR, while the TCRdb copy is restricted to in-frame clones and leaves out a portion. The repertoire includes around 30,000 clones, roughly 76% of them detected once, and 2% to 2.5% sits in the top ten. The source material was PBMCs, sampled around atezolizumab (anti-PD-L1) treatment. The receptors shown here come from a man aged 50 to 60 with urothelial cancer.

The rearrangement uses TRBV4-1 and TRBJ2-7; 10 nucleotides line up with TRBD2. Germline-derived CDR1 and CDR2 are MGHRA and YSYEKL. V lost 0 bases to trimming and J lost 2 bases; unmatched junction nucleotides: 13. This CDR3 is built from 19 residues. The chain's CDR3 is CASSQDPPPIAGGAYEQYF. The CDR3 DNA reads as TGCGCCAGCAGCCAAGATCCCCCCCCGATAGCGGGAGGTGCCTACGAGCAGTACTTC.

CDR3 amino acids: CASSLRGLGLGAKNIQYF. For the CDR3, the DNA is TGTGCCAGCAGTTTAAGGGGGTTGGGCTTGGGAGCCAAAAACATTCAGTACTTC. This rearrangement joins TRBV27 to TRBJ2-4; TRBD1 is a possible D gene (6 bases). The CDR3 length is 18 residues. Germline V gene lookup returns CDR1 MNHEY and CDR2 SMNVEV (reference sequence). V was cut by 2 bases and J by 0 bases, with 17 bases left in between.

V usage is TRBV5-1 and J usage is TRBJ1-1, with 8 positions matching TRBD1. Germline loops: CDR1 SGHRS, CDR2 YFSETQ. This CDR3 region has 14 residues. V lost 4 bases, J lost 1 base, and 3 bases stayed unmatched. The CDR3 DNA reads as TGCGCCAGCAGCCCTGGGACAGGGAACACTGAAGCTTTCTTT. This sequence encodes CASSPGTGNTEAFF. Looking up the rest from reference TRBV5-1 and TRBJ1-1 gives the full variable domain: KAGVTQTPRYLIKTRGQQVTLSCSPISGHRSVSWYQQTPGQGLQFLFEYFSETQRNKGNFPGRFSGRQFSNSRSEMNVSTLELGDSALYLCASSPGTGNTEAFFGQGTRLTVV.

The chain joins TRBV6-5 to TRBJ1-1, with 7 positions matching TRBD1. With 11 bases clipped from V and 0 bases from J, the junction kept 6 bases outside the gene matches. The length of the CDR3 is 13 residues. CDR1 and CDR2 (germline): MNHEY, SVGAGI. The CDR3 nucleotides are TGTGCCGCCCGGGACAGCATGAACACTGAAGCTTTCTTT. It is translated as CAARDSMNTEAFF.

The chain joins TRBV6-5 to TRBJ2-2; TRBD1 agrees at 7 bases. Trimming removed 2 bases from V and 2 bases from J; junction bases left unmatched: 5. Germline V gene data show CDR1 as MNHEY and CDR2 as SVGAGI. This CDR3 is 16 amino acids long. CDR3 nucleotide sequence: TGTGCCAGCAGTTACCCTGACAGGGAAAACACCGGGGAGCTGTTTTTT. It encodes CASSYPDRENTGELFF.

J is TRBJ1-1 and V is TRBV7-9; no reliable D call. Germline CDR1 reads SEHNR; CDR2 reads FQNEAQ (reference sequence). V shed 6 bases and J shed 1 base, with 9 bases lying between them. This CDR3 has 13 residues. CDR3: CASSDLRNTEAFF. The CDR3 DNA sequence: TGTGCCAGCAGTGACTTGCGGAACACTGAAGCTTTCTTT.

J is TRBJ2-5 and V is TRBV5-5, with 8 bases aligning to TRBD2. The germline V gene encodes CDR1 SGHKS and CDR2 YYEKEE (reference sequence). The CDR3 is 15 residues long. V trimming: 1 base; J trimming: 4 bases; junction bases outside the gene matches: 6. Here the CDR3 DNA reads TGTGCCAGCAGCTTGTCTGACGGGAGGGGAGAGACCCAGTACTTC. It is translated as CASSLSDGRGETQYF.

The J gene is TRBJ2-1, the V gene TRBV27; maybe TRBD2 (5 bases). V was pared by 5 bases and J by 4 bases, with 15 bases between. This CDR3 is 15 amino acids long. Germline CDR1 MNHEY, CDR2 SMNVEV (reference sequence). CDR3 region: CASSPPGIVYNEQFF. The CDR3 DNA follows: TGTGCCAGCAGTCCTCCCGGGATAGTATACAATGAGCAGTTCTTC.

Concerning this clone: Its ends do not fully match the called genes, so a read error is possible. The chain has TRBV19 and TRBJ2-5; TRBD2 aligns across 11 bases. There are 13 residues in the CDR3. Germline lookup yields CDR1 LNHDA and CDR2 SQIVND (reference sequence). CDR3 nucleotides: TGTGCCAGTAGGATAGCGGGGGGGGAGACCCAGTACTTC. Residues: CASRIAGGETQYF.

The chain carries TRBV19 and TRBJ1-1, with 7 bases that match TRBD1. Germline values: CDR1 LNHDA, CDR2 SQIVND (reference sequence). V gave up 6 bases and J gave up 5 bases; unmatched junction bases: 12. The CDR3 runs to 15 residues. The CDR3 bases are TGTGCCAGTAGGGAGGGGGCAGGGGGTCGGACTGAAGCTTTCTTT. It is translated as CASREGAGGRTEAFF.

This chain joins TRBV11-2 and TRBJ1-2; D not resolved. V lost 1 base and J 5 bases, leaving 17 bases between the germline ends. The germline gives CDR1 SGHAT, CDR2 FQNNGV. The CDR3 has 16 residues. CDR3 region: CASSLVASGRDYGYTF. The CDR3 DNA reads TGTGCCAGCAGCTTAGTGGCGTCCGGACGGGATTATGGCTACACCTTC.

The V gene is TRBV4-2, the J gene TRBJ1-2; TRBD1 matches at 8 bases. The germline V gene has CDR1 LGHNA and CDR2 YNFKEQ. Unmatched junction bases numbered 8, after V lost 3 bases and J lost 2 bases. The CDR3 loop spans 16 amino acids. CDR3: CASSHDWDRLNYGYTF. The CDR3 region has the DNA TGTGCCAGCAGCCACGATTGGGACAGGTTGAACTATGGCTACACCTTC.

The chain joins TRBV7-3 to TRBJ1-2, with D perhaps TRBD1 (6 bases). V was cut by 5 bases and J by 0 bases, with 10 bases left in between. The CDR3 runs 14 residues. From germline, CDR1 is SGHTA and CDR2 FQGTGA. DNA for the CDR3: TGTGCCAGCAGCCGTAACAGGGCTAACTATGGCTACACCTTC. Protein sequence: CASSRNRANYGYTF.

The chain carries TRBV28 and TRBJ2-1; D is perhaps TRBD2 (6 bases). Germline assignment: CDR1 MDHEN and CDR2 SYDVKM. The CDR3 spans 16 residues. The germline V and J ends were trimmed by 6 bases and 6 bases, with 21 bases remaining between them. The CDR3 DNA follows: TGTGCCAGCAGCCCCCAGCGGGCCTATTCTCGCAATGAGCAGTTCTTC. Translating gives CASSPQRAYSRNEQFF.

CDR3 loop: CASWPGGNEKLFF. In DNA form, the CDR3 reads TGTGCCAGCTGGCCAGGGGGGAATGAAAAACTGTTTTTT. V is TRBV28 and J is TRBJ1-4; 7 nucleotides agree with TRBD1. The germline V gene has CDR1 MDHEN and CDR2 SYDVKM. This CDR3 spans 13 amino acids. The ends lost 8 bases at V and 5 bases at J; junction bases unmatched: 5.

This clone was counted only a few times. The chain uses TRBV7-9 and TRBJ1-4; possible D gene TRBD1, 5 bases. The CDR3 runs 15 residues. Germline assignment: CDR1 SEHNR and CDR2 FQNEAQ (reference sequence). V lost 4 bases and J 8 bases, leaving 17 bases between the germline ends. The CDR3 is CASSSQGGSAEKLFF. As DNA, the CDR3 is TGTGCCAGCAGCTCCCAGGGAGGATCTGCGGAAAAACTGTTTTTT.

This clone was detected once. CDR3 in amino acids: CASTRAGFDEQFF. The CDR3, as DNA: TGCGCCAGCACCCGAGCGGGTTTCGATGAGCAGTTCTTC. V usage is TRBV5-1 and J usage is TRBJ2-1, with D tentatively TRBD2 (6 bases). The CDR3 loop spans 13 amino acids. V was pared by 6 bases and J by 8 bases, with 15 bases between. Per germline, CDR1 SGHRS and CDR2 YFSETQ.